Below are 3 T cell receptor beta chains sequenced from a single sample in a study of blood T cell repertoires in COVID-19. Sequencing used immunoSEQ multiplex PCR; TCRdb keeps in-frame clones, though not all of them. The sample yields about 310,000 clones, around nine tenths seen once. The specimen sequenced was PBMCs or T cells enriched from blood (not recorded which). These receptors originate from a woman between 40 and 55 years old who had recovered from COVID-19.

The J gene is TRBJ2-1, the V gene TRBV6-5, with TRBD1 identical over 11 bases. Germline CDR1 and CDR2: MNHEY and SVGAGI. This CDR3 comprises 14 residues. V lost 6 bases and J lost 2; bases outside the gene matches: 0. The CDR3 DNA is TGTGCCAGCAGGGGACAGGGGGCCTACAATGAGCAGTTCTTC. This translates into CASRGQGAYNEQFF.

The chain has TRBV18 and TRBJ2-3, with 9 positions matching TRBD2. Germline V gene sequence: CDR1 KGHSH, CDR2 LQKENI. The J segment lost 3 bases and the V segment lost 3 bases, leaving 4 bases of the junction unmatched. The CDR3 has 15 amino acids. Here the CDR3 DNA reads TGTGCCAGCTCACCCCGGACTAGCGAGACAGATACGCAGTATTTT. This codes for CASSPRTSETDTQYF.

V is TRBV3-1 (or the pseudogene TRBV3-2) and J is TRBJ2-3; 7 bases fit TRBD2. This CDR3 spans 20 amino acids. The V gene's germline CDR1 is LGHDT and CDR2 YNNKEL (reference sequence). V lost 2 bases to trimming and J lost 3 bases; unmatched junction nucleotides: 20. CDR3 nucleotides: TGTGCCAGCAGCCAAACTGGACGAGGGTTAGCGGGTGAGGAAACAGATACGCAGTATTTT. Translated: CASSQTGRGLAGEETDTQYF.